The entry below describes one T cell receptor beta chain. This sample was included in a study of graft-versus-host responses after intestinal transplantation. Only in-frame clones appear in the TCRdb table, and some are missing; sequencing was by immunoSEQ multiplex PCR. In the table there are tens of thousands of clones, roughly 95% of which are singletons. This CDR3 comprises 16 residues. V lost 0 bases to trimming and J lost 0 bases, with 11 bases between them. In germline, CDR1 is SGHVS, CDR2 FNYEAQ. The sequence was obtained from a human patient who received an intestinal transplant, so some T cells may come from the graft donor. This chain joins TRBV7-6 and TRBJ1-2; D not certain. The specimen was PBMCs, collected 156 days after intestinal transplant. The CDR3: CASSLATGRANYGYTF. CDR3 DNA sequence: TGTGCCAGCAGCTTAGCAACGGGGAGAGCTAACTATGGCTACACCTTC.